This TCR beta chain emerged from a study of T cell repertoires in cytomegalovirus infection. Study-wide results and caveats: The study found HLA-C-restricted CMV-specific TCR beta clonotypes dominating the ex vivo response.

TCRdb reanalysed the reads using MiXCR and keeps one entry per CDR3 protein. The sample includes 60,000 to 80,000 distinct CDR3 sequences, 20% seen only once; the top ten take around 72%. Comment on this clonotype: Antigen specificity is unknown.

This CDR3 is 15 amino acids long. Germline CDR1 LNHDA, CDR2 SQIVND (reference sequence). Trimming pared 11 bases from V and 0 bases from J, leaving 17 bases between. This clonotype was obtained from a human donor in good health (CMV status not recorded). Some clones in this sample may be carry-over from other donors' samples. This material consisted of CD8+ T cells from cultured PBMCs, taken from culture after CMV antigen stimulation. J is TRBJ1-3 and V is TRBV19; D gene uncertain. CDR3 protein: CAGNSTVHSGNTIYF. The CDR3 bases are TGTGCCGGTAATAGTACGGTGCACTCTGGAAACACCATATATTTT.